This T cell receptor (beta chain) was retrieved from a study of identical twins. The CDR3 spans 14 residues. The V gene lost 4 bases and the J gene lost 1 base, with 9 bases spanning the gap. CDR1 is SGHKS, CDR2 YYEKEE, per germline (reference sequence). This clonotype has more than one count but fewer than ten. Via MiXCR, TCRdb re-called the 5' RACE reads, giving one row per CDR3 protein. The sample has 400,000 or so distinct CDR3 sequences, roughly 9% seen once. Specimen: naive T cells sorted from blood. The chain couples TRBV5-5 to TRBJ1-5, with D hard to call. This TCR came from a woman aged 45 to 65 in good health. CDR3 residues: CASSPGSSNQPQHF. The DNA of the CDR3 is TGTGCCAGCAGCCCTGGGAGCAGCAATCAGCCCCAGCATTTT.